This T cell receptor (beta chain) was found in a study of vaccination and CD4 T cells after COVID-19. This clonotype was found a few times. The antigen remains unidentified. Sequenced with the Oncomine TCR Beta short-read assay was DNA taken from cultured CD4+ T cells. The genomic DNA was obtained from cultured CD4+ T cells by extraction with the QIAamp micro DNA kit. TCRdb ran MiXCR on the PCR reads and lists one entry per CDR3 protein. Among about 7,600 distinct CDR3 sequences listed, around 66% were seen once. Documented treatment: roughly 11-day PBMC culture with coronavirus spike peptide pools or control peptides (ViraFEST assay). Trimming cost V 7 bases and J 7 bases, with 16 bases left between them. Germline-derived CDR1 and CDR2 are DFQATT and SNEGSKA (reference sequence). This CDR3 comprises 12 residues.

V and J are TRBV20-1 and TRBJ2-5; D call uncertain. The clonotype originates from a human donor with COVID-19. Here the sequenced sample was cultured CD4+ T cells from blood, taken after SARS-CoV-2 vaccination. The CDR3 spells CSGPTEVGTQYF. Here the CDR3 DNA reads TGCAGTGGGCCGACTGAGGTGGGGACCCAGTACTTC.